The rows below give T cell receptor beta chains drawn from one sample of a study of response to subunit inactivated influenza vaccine. TCRdb re-derived calls from the RT-PCR reads in MiXCR, one entry per CDR3 protein. The repertoire has about 800,000 distinct CDR3 sequences, 21% of them found once; the top ten carry about a tenth. The specimen comprised PBMCs from blood, sampled around 5 days after vaccination. These receptors were obtained from a man aged 45-65 years who received an inactivated influenza vaccine. Both conserved end residues are part of each CDR3. D genes are given only for firm matches. Clone size is shown for a subset of rows, as once, few, many or a class of expanded clone.

>TRBJ1-1|NA|NA|TRBV7-2
TGTGCCAGCAGCTTAGTTGGAAATCTGGTTGGGATTGGGGCTTTCTTT
CASSLVGNLVGIGAFF
>TRBJ1-1|NA|many|TRBV6-2/TRBV6-3
TGTGCCAGCAGGCGGTGGAGGGTGAACACTGAAGCTTTCTTT
CASRRWRVNTEAFF
>TRBJ2-2|TRBD1|many|TRBV29-1
TGCAGCGGGGGGACAGGCCTCACCGGGGAGCTGTTTTTT
CSGGTGLTGELFF
>TRBJ2-7|TRBD1|few|TRBV3-1
TGTGCCAGCAGCCAAGCCGACAGGGACCACGAGCAGTACTTC
CASSQADRDHEQYF
>TRBJ2-1|NA|many|TRBV5-1
TGCGCCAGCAGCTTGGACGCGCCCAAATACAATGAGCAGTTCTTC
CASSLDAPKYNEQFF
>TRBJ2-3|NA|NA|TRBV27
TGTGCCAGCAGTTTAGGAGGGGCCGTCACAGATACGCAGTATTTT
CASSLGGAVTDTQYF
>TRBJ2-1|NA|few|TRBV4-3
TGCGCCAGCAGCCAAGTCGCAGTATTCTTATCAAACAATGAGCAGTTCTTC
CASSQVAVFLSNNEQFF
>TRBJ2-5|NA|NA|TRBV15
TGTGCCACCAGCAGAGATCTGGGAAACAGGCAAGAGACCCAGTACTTC
CATSRDLGNRQETQYF
>TRBJ1-4|NA|NA|TRBV7-2
TGTGCCAGCAGCCCCAGCGGGCGGATCGGGGAAAAACTGTTTTTT
CASSPSGRIGEKLFF
>TRBJ1-5|NA|NA|TRBV28
TGTGCCAGCAGAGCCGCGGGCCTAAACATTCAGCCCCAGCATTTT
CASRAAGLNIQPQHF
>TRBJ2-7|NA|few|TRBV6-2/TRBV6-3
TGTGCCAGCAGTACCCCCCTCAGGGGCGCCTCCTACGAGCAGTACTTC
CASSTPLRGASYEQYF
>TRBJ2-3|NA|NA|TRBV25-1
TGTGCCAGCAGTGCCGACTGGACAGATACGCAGTATTTT
CASSADWTDTQYF
>TRBJ2-3|NA|many|TRBV7-2
TGTGCCAGCAGCTGGGGCCTCACAGATACGCAGTATTTT
CASSWGLTDTQYF
>TRBJ2-1|NA|NA|TRBV15
TGTGCCACCAGCAGGGGTGGACTAAGCTCCTACAATGAGCAGTTCTTC
CATSRGGLSSYNEQFF
>TRBJ2-7|TRBD1|NA|TRBV13
TGTGCCAGCAGCCCCCGGACAGGGGGCGAGGACGAGCAGTACTTC
CASSPRTGGEDEQYF
>TRBJ2-7|NA|many|TRBV12-3/TRBV12-4
TGTGCCAGCAGTAGTTCCGCCTACGAGCAGTACTTC
CASSSSAYEQYF
>TRBJ2-1|NA|few|TRBV5-1
TGCGCCAGCAGCTCAAAAACAGGACTCCCCGAACAGTTCTTC
CASSSKTGLPEQFF
>TRBJ2-7|NA|once|TRBV4-1
TGCGCCAGCAGCCAAGCCGGGATCACCTACGAGCAGTACTTC
CASSQAGITYEQYF
>TRBJ2-1|TRBD2|few|TRBV28
TGTGCCAGCAGTTTAGCGGGACTAGACACCAATGAGCAGTTCTTC
CASSLAGLDTNEQFF
>TRBJ2-5|TRBD1|NA|TRBV5-1
TGCGCCAGCACCAAAGACAGGGTTGGCCAAGAGACCCAGTACTTC
CASTKDRVGQETQYF
>TRBJ2-3|TRBD2|NA|TRBV6-5
TGTGCCAGCAGTTATACTAGCGGTGGCACAGATACGCAGTATTTT
CASSYTSGGTDTQYF
>TRBJ2-2|TRBD2|many|TRBV29-1
TGCAGCGTTGTCCTAGCGGGATTCGGCACCGGGGAGCTGTTTTTT
CSVVLAGFGTGELFF
>TRBJ2-1|TRBD2|few|TRBV5-4
TGTGCCAGCAGCTTGAATCGGGGGGGCGGTGAGCAGTTCTTC
CASSLNRGGGEQFF
>TRBJ1-2|NA|many|TRBV7-9
TGTGCCAGCAGCCCCGACACGAGGGCTGGCTACACCTTC
CASSPDTRAGYTF
>TRBJ2-1|TRBD2|NA|TRBV30
TGTGCCTGGAGGACTAGCGGGGTCAATGAGCAGTTCTTC
CAWRTSGVNEQFF
>TRBJ1-3|NA|NA|TRBV12-3/TRBV12-4
TGTGCCAGCAGTTTCGTAGTCTCTGGAAACACCATATATTTT
CASSFVVSGNTIYF
>TRBJ1-2|NA|NA|TRBV4-3
TGCGCCAGCAGCCAAGGGACAGCTACTAACTATGGCTACACCTTC
CASSQGTATNYGYTF
>TRBJ2-1|TRBD2|NA|TRBV4-2
TGTGCCAGCAGCCCCGGACTAGCGGGAGACCGCTCCTACAATGAGCAGTTCTTC
CASSPGLAGDRSYNEQFF
>TRBJ2-7|NA|once|TRBV7-2
TGTGCCAGCAGCTTTTACGGGGGGCGGACTGGCGAGCAGTACTTC
CASSFYGGRTGEQYF
>TRBJ1-4|TRBD1|few|TRBV15
TGTGCCACCAGCAGAGATCCGCGGACAGGGGAGAAACTGTTTTTT
CATSRDPRTGEKLFF
>TRBJ1-5|TRBD1|few|TRBV24-1
TGTGCCACCAGTGACCAGACAGGGAGCAATCAGCCCCAGCATTTT
CATSDQTGSNQPQHF
>TRBJ1-4|NA|NA|TRBV19
TGTGCCAGTAGTGAGCCCGCTTACAGGACAACTAATGAAAAACTGTTTTTT
CASSEPAYRTTNEKLFF
>TRBJ2-5|NA|NA|TRBV20-1
TGCAGTGCTAGAGATCGGGCCCAAGAGACCCAGTACTTC
CSARDRAQETQYF
>TRBJ2-4|NA|few|TRBV12-3/TRBV12-4
TGTGCCAGCAGTTCCCACATCCGGGACACTTTTTACTTC
CASSSHIRDTFYF
>TRBJ2-3|NA|NA|TRBV20-1
TGCAGTGCGGATAAACTTCTGGGGGATCAAGATACGCAGTATTTT
CSADKLLGDQDTQYF
>TRBJ2-1|TRBD2|NA|TRBV24-1
TGTGCCACCAGTGCCCTACTAGCGGGAGGGGACAATGAGCAGTTCTTC
CATSALLAGGDNEQFF
>TRBJ1-2|NA|few|TRBV12-3/TRBV12-4
TGTGCCAGCAGTTTATTTTCTGGGGGAAACTATGGCTACACCTTC
CASSLFSGGNYGYTF
>TRBJ2-3|TRBD2|few|TRBV10-3
TGTGCCATCAGTGTGGATAGCGGGATGACAGATACGCAGTATTTT
CAISVDSGMTDTQYF
>TRBJ2-7|NA|NA|TRBV5-1
TGCGCCAGCAGCCCCGCTGGGGGAAGCTCCTACGAGCAGTACTTC
CASSPAGGSSYEQYF
>TRBJ2-7|TRBD1|NA|TRBV20-1
TGCAGTGCTAGAGCCGACAGGGGAAAAGGTGACGAGCAGTACTTC
CSARADRGKGDEQYF
>TRBJ1-4|TRBD1|few|TRBV25-1
TGTGCCAGCAGTGAATATGAGGAGGGGGCATTGGGTAATGAAAAACTGTTTTTT
CASSEYEEGALGNEKLFF
>TRBJ2-7|NA|few|TRBV5-1
TGCGCCAGCAGCAAAAACAGAGACAGCTCCTACGAGCAGTACTTC
CASSKNRDSSYEQYF
>TRBJ2-1|TRBD1|NA|TRBV27
TGTGCCAGCAGTTTCGGCAGGGGGCGACACAATGAGCAGTTCTTC
CASSFGRGRHNEQFF
>TRBJ2-2|NA|NA|TRBV10-3
TGTGCCATCAAGAGTAGCGGGAACACCGGGGAGCTGTTTTTT
CAIKSSGNTGELFF
>TRBJ2-5|NA|NA|TRBV18
TGTGCCAGCTCACCGAGAGGGCCATATGGGCCGAAAGAGACCCAGTACTTC
CASSPRGPYGPKETQYF
>TRBJ2-3|NA|NA|TRBV12-3/TRBV12-4
TGTGCCAGCAGTTTGGGTGGCGGGGGCCCAAGCACAGATACGCAGTATTTT
CASSLGGGGPSTDTQYF